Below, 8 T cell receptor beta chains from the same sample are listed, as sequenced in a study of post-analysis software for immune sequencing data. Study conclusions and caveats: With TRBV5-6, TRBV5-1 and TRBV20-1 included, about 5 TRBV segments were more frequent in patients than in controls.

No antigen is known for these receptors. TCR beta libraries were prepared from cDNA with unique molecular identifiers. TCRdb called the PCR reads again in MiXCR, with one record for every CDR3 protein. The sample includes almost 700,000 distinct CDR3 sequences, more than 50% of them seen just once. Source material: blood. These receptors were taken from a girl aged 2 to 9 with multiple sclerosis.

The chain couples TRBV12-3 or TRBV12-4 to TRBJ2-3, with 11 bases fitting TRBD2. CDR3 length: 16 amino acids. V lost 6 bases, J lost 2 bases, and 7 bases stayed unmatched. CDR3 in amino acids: CASSKGTSGPTDTQYF. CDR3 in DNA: TGTGCCAGCAGCAAGGGGACTAGCGGACCCACAGATACGCAGTATTTT.

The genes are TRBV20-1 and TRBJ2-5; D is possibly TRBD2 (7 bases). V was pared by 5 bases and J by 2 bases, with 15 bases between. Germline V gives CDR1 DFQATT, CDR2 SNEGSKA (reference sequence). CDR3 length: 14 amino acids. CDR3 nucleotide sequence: TGCAGTGCTGGGGGCCCGGGGGGACAAGAGACCCAGTACTTC. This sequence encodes CSAGGPGGQETQYF.

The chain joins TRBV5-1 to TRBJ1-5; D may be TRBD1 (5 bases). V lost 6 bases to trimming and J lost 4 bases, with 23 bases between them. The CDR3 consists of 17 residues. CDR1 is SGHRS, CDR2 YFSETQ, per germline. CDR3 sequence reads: CASKRGFLAGKNQPQHF. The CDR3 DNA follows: TGCGCCAGCAAACGGGGGTTCCTCGCAGGGAAGAATCAGCCCCAGCATTTT.

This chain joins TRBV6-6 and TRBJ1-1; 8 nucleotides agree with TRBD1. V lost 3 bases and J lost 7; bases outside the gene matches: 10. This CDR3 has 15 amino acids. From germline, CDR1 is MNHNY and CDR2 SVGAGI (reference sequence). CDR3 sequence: CASSYYRTGSGEAFF. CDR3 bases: TGTGCCAGCAGTTATTATCGGACAGGGTCTGGTGAAGCTTTCTTT.

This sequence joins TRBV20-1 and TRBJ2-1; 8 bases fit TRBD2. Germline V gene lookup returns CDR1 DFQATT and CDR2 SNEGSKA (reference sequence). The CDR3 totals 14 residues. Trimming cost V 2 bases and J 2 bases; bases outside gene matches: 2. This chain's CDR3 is CSARRGGPYNEQFF. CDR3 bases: TGCAGTGCTAGACGCGGGGGGCCCTACAATGAGCAGTTCTTC.

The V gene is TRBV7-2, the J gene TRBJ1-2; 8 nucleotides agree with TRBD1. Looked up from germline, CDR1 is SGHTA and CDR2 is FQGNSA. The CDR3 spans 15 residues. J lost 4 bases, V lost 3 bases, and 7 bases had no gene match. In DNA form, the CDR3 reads TGTGCCAGCAGCTTGGGGCAGGGGGCAGTCTATGGCTACACCTTC. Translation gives CASSLGQGAVYGYTF.

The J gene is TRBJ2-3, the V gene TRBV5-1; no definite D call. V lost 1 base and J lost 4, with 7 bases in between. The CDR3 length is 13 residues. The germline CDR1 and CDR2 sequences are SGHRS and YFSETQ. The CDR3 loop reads CASSLSAADTQYF. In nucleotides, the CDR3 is TGCGCCAGCAGCTTGTCTGCGGCAGATACGCAGTATTTT. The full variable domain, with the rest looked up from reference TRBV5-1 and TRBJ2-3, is KAGVTQTPRYLIKTRGQQVTLSCSPISGHRSVSWYQQTPGQGLQFLFEYFSETQRNKGNFPGRFSGRQFSNSRSEMNVSTLELGDSALYLCASSLSAADTQYFGPGTRLTVL.

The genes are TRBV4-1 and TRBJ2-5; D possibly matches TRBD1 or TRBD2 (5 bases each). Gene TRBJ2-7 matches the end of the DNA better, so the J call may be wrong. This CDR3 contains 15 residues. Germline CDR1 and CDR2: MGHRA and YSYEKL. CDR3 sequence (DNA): TGCGCCAGCAGCCAAGATCGAGGGGCGCGGTACGAGCAGTACTTC. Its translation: CASSQDRGARYEQYF.